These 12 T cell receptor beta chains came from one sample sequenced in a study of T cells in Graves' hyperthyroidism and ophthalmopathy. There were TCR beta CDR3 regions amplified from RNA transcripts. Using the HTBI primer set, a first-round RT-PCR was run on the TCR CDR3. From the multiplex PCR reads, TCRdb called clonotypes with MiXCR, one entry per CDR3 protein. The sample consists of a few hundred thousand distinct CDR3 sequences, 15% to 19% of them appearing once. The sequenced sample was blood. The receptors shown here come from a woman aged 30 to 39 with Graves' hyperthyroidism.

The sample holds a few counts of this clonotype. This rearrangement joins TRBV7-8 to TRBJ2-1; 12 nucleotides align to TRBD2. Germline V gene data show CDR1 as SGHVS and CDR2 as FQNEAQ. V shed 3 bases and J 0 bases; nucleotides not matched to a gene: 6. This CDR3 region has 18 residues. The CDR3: CASSFTGLAGNSYNEQFF. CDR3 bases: TGTGCCAGCAGCTTTACCGGACTAGCGGGAAACTCCTACAATGAGCAGTTCTTC.

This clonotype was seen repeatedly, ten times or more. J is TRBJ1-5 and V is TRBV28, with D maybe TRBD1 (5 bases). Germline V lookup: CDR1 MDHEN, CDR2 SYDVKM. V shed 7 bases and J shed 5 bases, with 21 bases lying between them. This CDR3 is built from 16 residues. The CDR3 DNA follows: TGTGCCAGCAACACTATCGGGGGAAATTTCGATCAGCCCCAGCATTTT. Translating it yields CASNTIGGNFDQPQHF.

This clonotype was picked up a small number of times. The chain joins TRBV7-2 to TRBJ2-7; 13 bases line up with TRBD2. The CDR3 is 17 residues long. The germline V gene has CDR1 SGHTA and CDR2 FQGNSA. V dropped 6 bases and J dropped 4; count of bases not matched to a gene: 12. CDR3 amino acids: CASSLLAGGHQGYEQYF. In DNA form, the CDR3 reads TGTGCCAGCAGTTTACTAGCGGGAGGGCACCAAGGTTACGAGCAGTACTTC.

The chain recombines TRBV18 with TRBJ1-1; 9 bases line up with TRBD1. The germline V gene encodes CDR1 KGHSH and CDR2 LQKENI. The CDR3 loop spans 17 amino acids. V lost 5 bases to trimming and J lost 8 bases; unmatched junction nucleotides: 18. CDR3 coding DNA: TGTGCCAGCTCAAGCAACCGGGACAGGGTGGATGGTGTAGAAGCTTTCTTT. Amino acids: CASSSNRDRVDGVEAFF.

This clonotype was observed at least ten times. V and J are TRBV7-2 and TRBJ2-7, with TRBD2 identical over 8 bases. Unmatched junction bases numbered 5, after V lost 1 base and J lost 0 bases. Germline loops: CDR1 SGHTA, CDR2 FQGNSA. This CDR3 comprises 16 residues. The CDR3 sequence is CASSLVGSGASYEQYF. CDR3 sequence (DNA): TGTGCCAGCAGCTTAGTCGGTAGCGGGGCCTCCTACGAGCAGTACTTC.

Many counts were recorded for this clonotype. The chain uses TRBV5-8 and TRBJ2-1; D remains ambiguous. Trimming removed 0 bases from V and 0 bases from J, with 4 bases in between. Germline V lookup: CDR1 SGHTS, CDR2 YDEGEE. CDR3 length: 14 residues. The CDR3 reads CASSLVSSYNEQFF. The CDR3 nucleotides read TGTGCCAGCAGCTTGGTCAGCTCCTACAATGAGCAGTTCTTC.

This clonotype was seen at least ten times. The CDR3 loop reads CASSLGAGTPYYEQYF. For the CDR3, the DNA is TGTGCCAGCAGTTTGGGGGCCGGGACACCATACTACGAGCAGTACTTC. This chain links TRBV27 with TRBJ2-7; tentatively, D is TRBD1 (6 bases). CDR1 is MNHEY, CDR2 SMNVEV, per germline (reference sequence). The V end lost 3 bases, the J end lost 3 bases, and 18 bases lay between the germline ends. The CDR3 is made up of 16 amino acids.

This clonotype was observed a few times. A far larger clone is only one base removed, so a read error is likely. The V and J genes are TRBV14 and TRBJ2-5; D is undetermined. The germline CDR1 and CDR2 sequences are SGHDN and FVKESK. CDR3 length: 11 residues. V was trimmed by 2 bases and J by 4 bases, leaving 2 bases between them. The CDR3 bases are TGTGCCAGCAGCCAACTAGAGACCCAGTACTTC. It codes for CASSQLETQYF.

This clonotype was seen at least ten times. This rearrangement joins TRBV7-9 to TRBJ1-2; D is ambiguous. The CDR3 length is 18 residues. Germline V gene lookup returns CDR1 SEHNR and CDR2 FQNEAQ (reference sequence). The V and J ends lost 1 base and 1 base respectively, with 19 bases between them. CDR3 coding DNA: TGTGCCAGCAGCTTAGACAGACGGGATGGCAGACTTAACTATGGCTACACCTTC. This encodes CASSLDRRDGRLNYGYTF.

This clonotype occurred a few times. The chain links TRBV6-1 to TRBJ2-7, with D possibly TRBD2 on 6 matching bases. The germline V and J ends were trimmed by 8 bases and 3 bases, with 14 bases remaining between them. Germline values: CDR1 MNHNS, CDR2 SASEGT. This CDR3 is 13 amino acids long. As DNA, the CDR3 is TGTGCCAGCCGGGGGACGGCGGTCTACGAGCAGTACTTC. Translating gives CASRGTAVYEQYF.

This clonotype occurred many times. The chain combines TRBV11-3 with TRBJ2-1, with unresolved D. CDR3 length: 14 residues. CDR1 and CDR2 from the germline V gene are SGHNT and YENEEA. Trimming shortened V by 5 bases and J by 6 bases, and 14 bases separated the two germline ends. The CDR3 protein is CASSPTHVPNEQFF. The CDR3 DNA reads TGTGCCAGCAGCCCGACTCATGTCCCCAATGAGCAGTTCTTC.

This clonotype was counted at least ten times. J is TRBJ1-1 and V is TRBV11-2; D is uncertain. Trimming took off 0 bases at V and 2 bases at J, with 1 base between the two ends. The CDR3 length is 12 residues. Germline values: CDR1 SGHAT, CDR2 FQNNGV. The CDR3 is CASSLDNTEAFF. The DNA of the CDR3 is TGTGCCAGCAGCTTAGACAACACTGAAGCTTTCTTT. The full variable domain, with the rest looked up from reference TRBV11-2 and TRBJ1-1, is EAGVAQSPRYKIIEKRQSVAFWCNPISGHATLYWYQQILGQGPKLLIQFQNNGVVDDSQLPKDRFSAERLKGVDSTLKIQPAKLEDSAVYLCASSLDNTEAFFGQGTRLTVV.